The T cell receptor beta chain under discussion was sequenced for a study of shared clonotypes between healthy human individuals. Study-level results: The authors sampled blood alone, and tissue repertoires likely differ.

Libraries were prepared by immunoSEQ multiplex PCR; TCRdb keeps only in-frame clonotypes and omits some of them. The sample carries under 2,000,000 clones, around 96% recorded once. CD45RO negativity and positive selection for CCR7 defined naive CD8 cells, a population that excluded terminally differentiated effector memory CD45RA+ cells. Within Nashville, Tennessee resided all donors, each a Caucasian adult. Remarks on this clone: Antigen: not known.

CDR1 is MNHEY, CDR2 SMNVEV, per germline (reference sequence). Trimming took off 4 bases at V and 6 bases at J, with 9 bases between the two ends. The CDR3 covers 12 residues. The specimen was naive CD8+ T cells sorted from blood. The TCR originated in a man younger than 35 in good health. The rearrangement uses TRBV27 and TRBJ1-1, with a possible D match to TRBD1 (5 bases). CDR3 nucleotides: TGTGCCAGCAGTTCGGGGGGACCTGAAGCTTTCTTT. It specifies CASSSGGPEAFF.